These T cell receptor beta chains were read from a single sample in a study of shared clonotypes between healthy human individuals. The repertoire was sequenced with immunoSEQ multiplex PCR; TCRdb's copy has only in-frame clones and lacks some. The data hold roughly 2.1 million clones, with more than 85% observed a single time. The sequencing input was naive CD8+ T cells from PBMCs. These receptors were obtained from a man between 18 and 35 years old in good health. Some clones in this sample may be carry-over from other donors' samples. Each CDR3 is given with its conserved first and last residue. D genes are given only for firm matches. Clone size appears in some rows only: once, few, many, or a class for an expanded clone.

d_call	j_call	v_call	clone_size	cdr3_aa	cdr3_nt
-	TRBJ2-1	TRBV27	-	CASSFGFRPLKNEQFF	TGTGCCAGCAGTTTTGGTTTTAGGCCGTTGAAAAATGAGCAGTTCTTC
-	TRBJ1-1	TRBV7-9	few	CASSLGTTEAFF	TGTGCCAGCAGCTTAGGAACCACTGAAGCTTTCTTT
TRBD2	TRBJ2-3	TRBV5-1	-	CASSLFAGGADTQYF	TGCGCCAGCAGCTTGTTTGCGGGAGGTGCAGATACGCAGTATTTT
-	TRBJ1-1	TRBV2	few	CATRDPEAFF	TGTGCCACAAGGGATCCTGAAGCTTTCTTT
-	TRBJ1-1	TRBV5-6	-	CASSLAFTGLTEAFF	TGTGCCAGCAGCTTGGCCTTTACAGGGCTAACTGAAGCTTTCTTT
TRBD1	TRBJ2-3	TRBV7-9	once	CASSSIQGAGTDTQYF	TGTGCCAGCAGCTCGATACAGGGGGCCGGAACAGATACGCAGTATTTT
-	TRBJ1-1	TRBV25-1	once	CASSESTWENTEAFF	TGTGCCAGCAGTGAATCCACCTGGGAGAACACTGAAGCTTTCTTT
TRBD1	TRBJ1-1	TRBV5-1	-	CASTPGTGVVTEAFF	TGCGCCAGCACCCCCGGGACAGGGGTCGTCACTGAAGCTTTCTTT
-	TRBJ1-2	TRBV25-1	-	CASSEGGGAYGYTF	TGTGCCAGCAGTGAAGGGGGAGGCGCCTATGGCTACACCTTC
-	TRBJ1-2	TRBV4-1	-	CASSQDSGSDGYTF	TGCGCCAGCAGCCAAGATTCGGGGAGCGATGGCTACACCTTC
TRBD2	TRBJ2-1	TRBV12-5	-	CASGPSLGGRTPNEQFF	TGTGCTAGTGGCCCCAGCTTGGGCGGGAGGACACCCAATGAGCAGTTCTTC
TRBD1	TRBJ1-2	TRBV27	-	CASRGPNVPGQGSYGYTF	TGTGCCAGCAGGGGACCCAACGTCCCGGGACAGGGGAGCTATGGCTACACCTTC
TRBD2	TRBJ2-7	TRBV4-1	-	CASSQDRQRLAGTYEQYF	TGCGCCAGCAGCCAAGACAGACAAAGACTAGCGGGAACCTACGAGCAGTACTTC
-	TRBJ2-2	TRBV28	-	CASSLTGEGANTGELFF	TGTGCCAGCAGTCTAACGGGGGAGGGGGCGAACACCGGGGAGCTGTTTTTT
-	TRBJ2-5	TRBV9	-	CASSFGRGPREETQYF	TGTGCCAGCAGCTTCGGCAGGGGCCCCCGGGAGGAGACCCAGTACTTC
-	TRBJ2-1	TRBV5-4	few	CASSYVNEQFF	TGTGCCAGCAGTTATGTCAATGAGCAGTTCTTC